One sample yielded the 30 T cell receptor beta chains listed below, sequenced in a study of Ad26.COV2.S vaccination and SARS-CoV-2 variants. Sequenced by immunoSEQ multiplex PCR; TCRdb stores in-frame clones only, minus some. In the table there are about 450,000 clones, 89% of which are singletons. Treatment indicated: some 20 received Ad26.COV2.S at low or high dose, single or two shots; 5 received placebo; per-sample allocation not given. Sampling was performed 63 days after the first vaccine or placebo injection. The sample was peripheral blood, taken in a trial of Ad26.COV2.S vaccine versus placebo. Receptors originate from a person aged 18-60 years who received the Ad26.COV2.S COVID-19 vaccine or a placebo.

The chain carries TRBV4-3 and TRBJ2-2; D is possibly TRBD2 (5 bases). V was clipped by 1 base and J by 9 bases, with 12 bases between them. The CDR3 sequence is 14 residues long. The germline CDR1 and CDR2 sequences are LGHNA and YSLEER. In DNA form, the CDR3 reads TGCGCCAGCAGCCAAGGAGGGTCTATGAGGGAGCTGTTTTTT. This codes for CASSQGGSMRELFF.

This sequence joins TRBV5-4 and TRBJ2-3; D is unclear. Between the trimmed V and J ends, which lost 0 bases and 7 bases, there was a span of 15 bases. Germline CDR1 reads SGHNT; CDR2 reads YYREEE (reference sequence). The CDR3 has 15 residues. Here the CDR3 DNA reads TGTGCCAGCAGCTTGGACCGTCAAAGCCCCAATACGCAGTATTTT. Its protein is CASSLDRQSPNTQYF.

The genes are TRBV19 and TRBJ1-6; D gene unclear. Trimming left V 10 bases short and J 6 bases short, with 13 bases between. Germline V gene sequence: CDR1 LNHDA, CDR2 SQIVND (reference sequence). CDR3 length: 13 amino acids. The CDR3 region is CAKRRVINSPLHF. The CDR3 coding sequence is TGTGCCAAGAGGAGGGTAATTAATTCACCCCTCCACTTT. The variable domain in full, with the rest retrieved from reference TRBV19 and TRBJ1-6, is DGGITQSPKYLFRKEGQNVTLSCEQNLNHDAMYWYRQDPGQGLRLIYYSQIVNDFQKGDIAEGYSVSREKKESFPLTVTSAQKNPTAFYLCAKRRVINSPLHFGNGTRLTVT.

J is TRBJ2-3 and V is TRBV19, with D perhaps TRBD1 or TRBD2 (5 bases each). The CDR3 has 18 amino acids. Trimming pared 9 bases from V and 0 bases from J, leaving 25 bases between. In germline, CDR1 is LNHDA, CDR2 SQIVND (reference sequence). The CDR3 region is CASSRNTGTPASTDTQYF. The DNA for the CDR3 is TGTGCCAGCTCCCGCAATACCGGGACCCCTGCCAGCACAGATACGCAGTATTTT. The variable domain in full, completed from reference TRBV19 and TRBJ2-3, reads DGGITQSPKYLFRKEGQNVTLSCEQNLNHDAMYWYRQDPGQGLRLIYYSQIVNDFQKGDIAEGYSVSREKKESFPLTVTSAQKNPTAFYLCASSRNTGTPASTDTQYFGPGTRLTVL.

This clone showed up just a few times. This chain's CDR3 is CASSQQTGTGVSPLHF. Written as DNA, the CDR3 is TGTGCCAGCAGCCAACAAACCGGGACAGGGGTTTCACCCCTCCACTTT. The chain joins TRBV4-2 to TRBJ1-6, with TRBD1 identical over 10 bases. This CDR3 comprises 16 residues. J lost 9 bases, V lost 2 bases, and 7 bases had no gene match. The V gene's germline CDR1 is LGHNA and CDR2 YNFKEQ.

The J gene is TRBJ2-5, the V gene TRBV2; D ambiguous. The CDR3 spans 13 residues. Trimming stripped 5 bases from V and 7 bases from J, with 14 bases between. Germline CDR1 and CDR2: SNHLY and FYNNEI. The CDR3 here is CASSSTELGTQYF. CDR3 nucleotides: TGTGCCAGCAGTTCCACCGAATTGGGGACCCAGTACTTC.

This clone was observed a handful of times. This chain uses TRBV5-1 with TRBJ2-6; the D is unclear. V lost 0 bases and J 2 bases, leaving 9 bases between the germline ends. The CDR3 length is 16 residues. The germline gives CDR1 SGHRS, CDR2 YFSETQ. The CDR3 loop is CASSLVVAAGANVLTF. Here the CDR3 DNA reads TGCGCCAGCAGCTTGGTAGTGGCAGCTGGGGCCAACGTCCTGACTTTC.

CDR3 sequence: CASSTRDRNTEAFF. DNA of the CDR3: TGTGCCAGCTCCACCCGGGACAGAAACACTGAAGCTTTCTTT. This sequence joins TRBV18 and TRBJ1-1; 7 positions agree with TRBD1. This CDR3 has 14 residues. In germline, CDR1 is KGHSH, CDR2 LQKENI. Germline trimming cut 6 bases from V and 2 bases from J; bases unmatched to any gene: 6.

The V gene is TRBV6-5, the J gene TRBJ2-5, with D perhaps being TRBD1 or TRBD2 (5 bases each). This CDR3 region has 15 residues. Germline V gene data show CDR1 as MNHEY and CDR2 as SVGAGI. V gave up 2 bases and J gave up 4 bases, with 14 bases separating them. CDR3 loop: CASSYRPGRPETQYF. In nucleotides, the CDR3 is TGTGCCAGCAGTTACCGACCGGGACGACCAGAGACCCAGTACTTC.

V is TRBV4-2 and J is TRBJ1-1; D is possibly TRBD1 (6 bases). V shed 1 base and J shed 3 bases, with 12 bases lying between them. Germline assignment: CDR1 LGHNA and CDR2 YNFKEQ. There are 15 residues in the CDR3. CDR3 nucleotide sequence: TGTGCCAGCAGCCAAGTGTGGCGGACAGACACTGAAGCTTTCTTT. Amino acids: CASSQVWRTDTEAFF.

The chain's CDR3 is CASSEALRGELFF. CDR3 sequence (DNA): TGTGCCAGCAGTGAAGCGCTCCGCGGGGAGCTGTTTTTT. This chain uses TRBV6-1 with TRBJ2-2; no reliable D call. CDR1 MNHNS and CDR2 SASEGT come from the germline V gene. V was shortened by 0 bases and J by 7 bases, with 6 bases between the two germline ends. The CDR3 loop spans 13 amino acids.

The chain has TRBV5-6 and TRBJ2-5; TRBD1 aligns across 7 bases. The CDR3 extends over 15 amino acids. The germline V gene has CDR1 SGHDT and CDR2 YYEEEE. After removal of 2 bases from V and 5 bases from J, the junction contained 9 bases not matched to a gene. CDR3 residues: CASSLETGVLETQYF. CDR3 DNA sequence: TGTGCCAGCAGCTTAGAAACAGGGGTGTTGGAGACCCAGTACTTC.

The V gene is TRBV30, the J gene TRBJ2-1, with 10 bases matching TRBD2. V lost 1 base, J lost 2 bases, and 8 bases stayed unmatched. Germline CDR1 is GTSNPN and CDR2 is SVGIG (reference sequence). The CDR3 runs 17 residues. This CDR3 is CAWSGGSGRAPYNEQFF. The CDR3 nucleotides read TGTGCCTGGAGTGGGGGGAGCGGGAGGGCCCCCTACAATGAGCAGTTCTTC.

The chain uses TRBV4-1 and TRBJ2-3; 8 bases agree with TRBD2. CDR3 length: 16 amino acids. The V segment lost 5 bases and the J segment 0 bases; nucleotides outside the gene matches: 7. The germline V gene has CDR1 MGHRA and CDR2 YSYEKL. The CDR3, as DNA: TGCGCCAGCAGCGGAACGGGAGGGACTAGCACAGATACGCAGTATTTT. Translation: CASSGTGGTSTDTQYF.

This chain joins TRBV4-2 and TRBJ2-2; 9 bases line up with TRBD2. V lost 1 base to trimming and J lost 4 bases; unmatched junction nucleotides: 4. There are 16 residues in the CDR3. The germline V gene has CDR1 LGHNA and CDR2 YNFKEQ. CDR3 in amino acids: CASSQGLAVSTGELFF. In nucleotides, the CDR3 is TGTGCCAGCAGCCAAGGACTAGCGGTTTCCACCGGGGAGCTGTTTTTT.

Here the CDR3 DNA reads TGTGCCAGCAGCCAAGACAGGAGGTTACAGCCCCAGCATTTT. Translation: CASSQDRRLQPQHF. The chain couples TRBV4-2 to TRBJ1-5; D is undetermined. Trimming stripped 0 bases from V and 7 bases from J, with 10 bases between. Germline V gene lookup returns CDR1 LGHNA and CDR2 YNFKEQ. This CDR3 spans 14 amino acids.

The chain employs TRBV7-2 and TRBJ2-7, with a tentative D call TRBD2 (6 bases). The CDR3 consists of 14 residues. V was shortened by 2 bases and J by 4 bases, with 12 bases between the two germline ends. Germline V lookup: CDR1 SGHTA, CDR2 FQGNSA. CDR3 in amino acids: CASSLRGNEYEQYV. The CDR3 coding sequence is TGTGCCAGCAGCTTACGGGGGAATGAGTACGAGCAGTACGTC.

The V gene is TRBV28, the J gene TRBJ1-3; no clear D. Germline loops: CDR1 MDHEN, CDR2 SYDVKM. This CDR3 region has 14 residues. V lost 2 bases to trimming and J lost 4 bases, with 9 bases between them. CDR3 sequence: CASSLLGSGNTIYF. CDR3 nucleotides: TGTGCCAGCAGTTTACTCGGGAGCGGAAACACCATATATTTT.

J is TRBJ1-6 and V is TRBV20-1, with a weak D call TRBD1 (6 bases). Per germline, CDR1 DFQATT and CDR2 SNEGSKA (reference sequence). CDR3 size: 15 residues. V shed 3 bases and J shed 7 bases, with 16 bases lying between them. The CDR3 DNA reads TGCAGTGCTAGTAGGATGGGGGCGGGGAATTCACCCCTCCACTTT. Its translation: CSASRMGAGNSPLHF.

The chain links TRBV7-9 to TRBJ1-2; 10 positions match TRBD1. After removal of 3 bases from V and 10 bases from J, the junction contained 8 bases not matched to a gene. Germline values: CDR1 SEHNR, CDR2 FQNEAQ (reference sequence). CDR3 size: 14 residues. CDR3 sequence: CASSFRDRGLDYTF. Here the CDR3 DNA reads TGTGCCAGCAGCTTCCGGGACAGGGGCTTGGACTACACCTTC.

The CDR3 coding sequence is TGTGCCAGCTCACAACAGGGGGCCGCTGAAGCTTTCTTT. Its translation is CASSQQGAAEAFF. The V gene is TRBV18, the J gene TRBJ1-1; 9 nucleotides align to TRBD1. The V gene's germline CDR1 is KGHSH and CDR2 LQKENI. V was clipped by 4 bases and J by 6 bases; unmatched bases: 3. The CDR3 is made up of 13 amino acids.

This clone was seen only once. This chain uses TRBV9 with TRBJ2-4; 7 nucleotides align to TRBD1. Germline V CDR1 and CDR2: SGDLS, YYNGEE. V lost 4 bases, J lost 6 bases, and 10 bases stayed unmatched. This CDR3 comprises 15 residues. The CDR3 nucleotides read TGTGCCAGCAGCTCGAGACAGGGAGACGGAAACATTCAGTACTTC. Amino acid sequence: CASSSRQGDGNIQYF.

The V gene is TRBV19, the J gene TRBJ2-3, with TRBD1 matching over 8 bases. V dropped 6 bases and J dropped 5; count of bases not matched to a gene: 7. The germline V gene has CDR1 LNHDA and CDR2 SQIVND (reference sequence). The CDR3 is 14 amino acids. The CDR3 here is CASSGQGGGDTQYF. CDR3 in DNA: TGTGCCAGTAGCGGACAGGGAGGAGGAGATACGCAGTATTTT.

CDR3 sequence: CASSLRTSGRGTQYF. Here the CDR3 DNA reads TGTGCCAGCAGCTTGAGGACTAGCGGGAGGGGGACCCAGTACTTC. The chain uses TRBV7-2 and TRBJ2-5, with 15 nucleotides matching TRBD2. J lost 7 bases, V lost 3 bases, and 3 bases had no gene match. The CDR3 runs to 15 residues. Germline V gives CDR1 SGHTA, CDR2 FQGNSA.

The CDR3 loop reads CASSTRQGAGKSSETQYF. In DNA form, the CDR3 reads TGTGCCAGCAGTACCCGACAGGGGGCCGGCAAATCTTCGGAGACCCAGTACTTC. This rearrangement joins TRBV28 to TRBJ2-5, with 10 nucleotides matching TRBD1. CDR1 is MDHEN, CDR2 SYDVKM, per germline. V was pared by 5 bases and J by 5 bases, with 17 bases of the junction left unmatched. This CDR3 is 18 amino acids long.

The chain links TRBV19 to TRBJ1-1, with D perhaps TRBD1 (6 bases). The V end lost 10 bases, the J end lost 4 bases, and 28 bases lay between the germline ends. Germline V CDR1 and CDR2: LNHDA, SQIVND (reference sequence). The CDR3 covers 17 residues. CDR3 DNA: TGTGCCACCTCTCGCATTGGGGGCGAGTTTTCATCCACTGAAGCTTTCTTT. Translating it yields CATSRIGGEFSSTEAFF.

This clone was observed once. The chain employs TRBV4-3 and TRBJ1-2, with D unclear. Trimming pared 4 bases from V and 0 bases from J, leaving 9 bases between. The germline gives CDR1 LGHNA, CDR2 YSLEER. The CDR3 has 14 amino acids. The CDR3 protein is CASSLDGSNYGYTF. The CDR3 coding sequence is TGCGCCAGCAGCCTGGACGGATCTAACTATGGCTACACCTTC.

This chain joins TRBV24-1 and TRBJ2-2; a possible D gene is TRBD1 (6 bases). CDR1 is KGHDR, CDR2 SFDVKD, per germline. CDR3 size: 16 residues. V lost 3 bases, J lost 3 bases, and 13 bases lay in between. This CDR3 is CATSDLRDTYTGELFF. The CDR3 DNA reads as TGTGCCACCAGTGATCTCCGGGACACCTACACCGGGGAGCTGTTTTTT.

V and J are TRBV4-3 and TRBJ2-5; no clear D. The V gene lost 0 bases and the J gene lost 7 bases, with 15 bases spanning the gap. The CDR3 has 15 residues. CDR1 is LGHNA and CDR2 is YSLEER in the germline V gene. This chain's CDR3 is CASSQDYPLKGTQYF. DNA of the CDR3: TGCGCCAGCAGCCAAGATTACCCTTTAAAGGGGACCCAGTACTTC.

The rearrangement joins TRBV3-1 (or the pseudogene TRBV3-2) to TRBJ2-7; D uncertain. V was cut by 1 base and J by 2 bases, with 12 bases left in between. The CDR3 sequence is 15 residues long. The V gene's germline CDR1 is LGHDT and CDR2 YNNKEL (reference sequence). The CDR3 bases are TGTGCCAGCAGCCAAGCAGCTGGCAGAGCCTACGAGCAGTACTTC. Its translation is CASSQAAGRAYEQYF.